This passage covers 3 T cell receptor beta chains from one sample sequenced in a study of T cells in narcolepsy. Clones were sequenced by immunoSEQ multiplex PCR, and TCRdb holds only the in-frame ones, with some missing. The top ten hold about 1.5% of the sample, which has around 39,000 clones, about 85% seen once. Sequencing was carried out using CD45RA- memory CD4+ T cells from PBMCs. Every receptor here comes from a human donor with narcolepsy.

The V call is TRBV6-5, the J call TRBJ2-2, with 9 nucleotides matching TRBD1. The germline CDR1 and CDR2 sequences are MNHEY and SVGAGI. The CDR3 runs 16 residues. With V trimmed by 2 bases and J by 4 bases, 5 bases remained unmatched. DNA for the CDR3: TGTGCCAGCAGTTACCCTCGGGGACAGGGCACCGGGGAGCTGTTTTTT. As protein: CASSYPRGQGTGELFF.

The chain carries TRBV27 and TRBJ1-1; D possibly corresponds to TRBD1 (6 bases). V lost 6 bases and J lost 6, with 8 bases in between. The CDR3 sequence is 11 residues long. Looked up from germline, CDR1 is MNHEY and CDR2 is SMNVEV (reference sequence). CDR3 nucleotide sequence: TGTGCCAGCAGGAACAGGGCTGAAGCTTTCTTT. This encodes CASRNRAEAFF.

This clone was counted a single time. This chain uses TRBV4-3 with TRBJ2-4, with a weak D call TRBD1 (6 bases). Germline V gene data show CDR1 as LGHNA and CDR2 as YSLEER. Trimming took off 0 bases at V and 7 bases at J, with 13 bases between the two ends. CDR3 length: 15 residues. The CDR3 reads CASSQDKQGRNIQYF. Written as DNA, the CDR3 is TGCGCCAGCAGCCAAGATAAACAGGGAAGGAACATTCAGTACTTC.